The 18 T cell receptor beta chains reported below all come from one sample, sequenced in a study of beta chain features in type 1 diabetes (dated by TCRdb to 2017 to 2018). What the study reported, not specific to this receptor: A moderate but significant shortening of TCRB CDR3 length was observed in type 1 diabetes patients in all four CD4+ subsets.

The library was generated by the immunoSEQ multiplex PCR assay. The entire amount of isolated RNA was reverse transcribed using the High Capacity cDNA Reverse Transcription Kit, so the sequenced TCRB transcripts were expressed ones. Here the immuneACCESS table is served through TCRdb, limited to in-frame sequences with V and J called. Missing clones are a known gap in these copies; in checked studies unresolved V genes cover under half, and the rest lacks a known reason. Recorded for this sample are around 70,000 clones; 45% to 50% of them occurred a single time. The top ten clones comprise around 0.7% of the sample. No antigen is known for these receptors. The sample consisted of central memory CD4+ T cells from blood. These receptors were taken from a man under 40 with type 1 diabetes.

The table lists this clone with a few counts. The CDR3 reads CASSPIRSTDTQYF. The CDR3 DNA follows: TGTGCCAGCTCACCAATCCGGAGCACAGATACGCAGTATTTT. J is TRBJ2-3 and V is TRBV18; the D is unclear. CDR3 length: 14 residues. Trimming removed 2 bases from V and 0 bases from J, with 6 bases in between. Germline CDR1 KGHSH, CDR2 LQKENI.

The genes are TRBV6-6 and TRBJ2-1; D not resolved. The V and J ends lost 6 bases and 2 bases respectively, with 14 bases between them. CDR3 length: 15 amino acids. Germline V gene sequence: CDR1 MNHNY, CDR2 SVGAGI (reference sequence). DNA of the CDR3: TGTGCCAGCAGCCGTATAGAAGAGGCCTACAATGAGCAGTTCTTC. Its protein is CASSRIEEAYNEQFF.

The rearrangement joins TRBV18 to TRBJ2-7; 7 nucleotides align to TRBD2. The ends lost 0 bases at V and 4 bases at J; junction bases unmatched: 6. This CDR3 region has 15 residues. Germline V gene sequence: CDR1 KGHSH, CDR2 LQKENI. This CDR3 reads CASSPPSGGEYEQYF. CDR3 DNA: TGTGCCAGCTCACCACCGTCGGGGGGAGAGTACGAGCAGTACTTC.

The chain recombines TRBV6-1 with TRBJ2-7; TRBD2 agrees at 11 bases. V dropped 6 bases and J dropped 1; count of bases not matched to a gene: 5. From germline, CDR1 is MNHNS and CDR2 SASEGT. The CDR3 is made up of 15 amino acids. CDR3 loop: CASRPLAGGSYEQYF. The CDR3 region has the DNA TGTGCCAGCAGACCCCTAGCGGGGGGTTCCTACGAGCAGTACTTC.

The chain joins TRBV9 to TRBJ2-5, with TRBD2 identical over 10 bases. The CDR3 sequence is 16 residues long. From germline, CDR1 is SGDLS and CDR2 YYNGEE. V lost 0 bases and J lost 4; bases outside the gene matches: 6. The CDR3 coding sequence is TGTGCCAGCAGCGTAGACAGCGGGGGGGCCGGAGAGACCCAGTACTTC. This codes for CASSVDSGGAGETQYF. Full variable domain (outside the CDR3, taken from reference TRBV9 and TRBJ2-5): DSGVTQTPKHLITATGQRVTLRCSPRSGDLSVYWYQQSLDQGLQFLIQYYNGEERAKGNILERFSAQQFPDLHSELNLSSLELGDSALYFCASSVDSGGAGETQYFGPGTRLLVL.

V is TRBV7-9 and J is TRBJ2-1, with TRBD2 matching 14 bases. Germline CDR1 reads SEHNR; CDR2 reads FQNEAQ (reference sequence). The V segment lost 5 bases and the J segment 8 bases; nucleotides outside the gene matches: 5. CDR3 length equals 15 residues. CDR3 amino acids: CASSLGTSGSDEQFF. The DNA of the CDR3 is TGTGCCAGCAGCCTCGGGACTAGCGGGAGTGATGAGCAGTTCTTC.

J is TRBJ2-2 and V is TRBV5-1; 8 bases match TRBD1. Trimming at V came to 3 bases and at J to 6 bases, leaving 4 bases not matched to a gene. Germline loops: CDR1 SGHRS, CDR2 YFSETQ. This CDR3 region has 14 residues. For the CDR3, the DNA is TGCGCCAGCAGCTCCCGACAGGGGTCCGGGGAGCTGTTTTTT. Protein: CASSSRQGSGELFF.

A word on this clone: At one boundary the junction diverges from the germline segment, which might be a read error. The chain is built from TRBV18 and TRBJ1-1; D possibly corresponds to TRBD1 (6 bases). Germline CDR1 KGHSH, CDR2 LQKENI. This CDR3 region has 13 residues. CDR3 region: CASSSGQNAEAFF. The CDR3 nucleotides read TGTGCCAGCTCATCTGGACAGAACGCTGAAGCTTTCTTT.

The V call is TRBV5-1, the J call TRBJ2-7; TRBD1 agrees at 7 bases. Trimming took 0 bases from V and 5 from J; bases not matched to a gene: 11. Germline CDR1 and CDR2: SGHRS and YFSETQ. The CDR3 is 16 residues long. CDR3 nucleotides: TGCGCCAGCAGCTTGGCCACACAGGGGTTATTCGACGAGCAGTACTTC. Encoded protein: CASSLATQGLFDEQYF.

The CDR3 bases are TGTGCCAGCAGTGTCGGGACAGTCTATGGCTACACCTTC. Protein product: CASSVGTVYGYTF. The rearrangement uses TRBV6-6 and TRBJ1-2, with 7 bases identical to TRBD1. The CDR3 sequence is 13 residues long. With 5 bases clipped from V and 4 bases from J, the junction kept 4 bases outside the gene matches. Germline CDR1 reads MNHNY; CDR2 reads SVGAGI (reference sequence).

This clone was counted between two and nine times. This rearrangement joins TRBV2 to TRBJ2-7, with D uncertain. The germline gives CDR1 SNHLY, CDR2 FYNNEI. The CDR3 loop spans 12 amino acids. V lost 4 bases and J lost 1, with 5 bases in between. The CDR3 DNA reads TGTGCCAGCAGTGCTGTGTCCTACGAGCAGTACTTC. Protein: CASSAVSYEQYF.

The gene calls are TRBV6-5 and TRBJ1-1; perhaps TRBD1 as D (5 bases). V lost 6 bases and J 4 bases, leaving 15 bases between the germline ends. The V gene's germline CDR1 is MNHEY and CDR2 SVGAGI. This CDR3 spans 14 amino acids. The CDR3 here is CASRLQARSTEAFF. CDR3 bases: TGTGCCAGCAGACTACAGGCGAGAAGCACTGAAGCTTTCTTT.

This clone was seen only a few times. The V gene is TRBV29-1, the J gene TRBJ2-2; D is perhaps TRBD1 (5 bases). Deletions cut 4 bases from V and 0 bases from J, with 9 bases between. The germline V gene has CDR1 SQVTM and CDR2 ANQGSEA. The CDR3 length is 14 residues. CDR3 sequence (DNA): TGCAGCGTTGGGATGACAGCGAACACCGGGGAGCTGTTTTTT. Translated: CSVGMTANTGELFF.

The chain carries TRBV15 and TRBJ1-4; TRBD1 matches 7 bases. Trimming at V came to 8 bases and at J to 8 bases, leaving 17 bases not matched to a gene. The germline V gene has CDR1 LNHNV and CDR2 YYDKDF (reference sequence). The CDR3 spans 16 residues. As DNA, the CDR3 is TGTGCCACCGCACCCACCGCGACAGGGACGAGGGAAAAACTGTTTTTT. Translating it yields CATAPTATGTREKLFF.

This clone was seen only a few times. The chain couples TRBV7-8 to TRBJ2-2; no clear D gene. Germline lookup yields CDR1 SGHVS and CDR2 FQNEAQ. The CDR3 sequence is 14 residues long. Trimming stripped 1 base from V and 6 bases from J, with 9 bases between. CDR3 sequence (DNA): TGTGCCAGCAGCTTAGGTCATGGCTCCGGGGAGCTGTTTTTT. Its translation is CASSLGHGSGELFF.

V and J are TRBV29-1 and TRBJ2-7; 8 bases fit TRBD2. The length of the CDR3 is 13 residues. V lost 2 bases to trimming and J lost 7 bases; unmatched junction nucleotides: 7. In germline, CDR1 is SQVTM, CDR2 ANQGSEA. This chain's CDR3 is CSVELAGPGEQYF. As DNA, the CDR3 is TGCAGCGTTGAACTAGCGGGCCCTGGGGAGCAGTACTTC.

CDR3 in DNA: TGTGCCAGCAGTTGCGGGGACAGGCGAGAGACCCAGTACTTC. Its protein product is CASSCGDRRETQYF. The chain has TRBV6-5 and TRBJ2-5, with TRBD1 identical over 8 bases. The germline V gene encodes CDR1 MNHEY and CDR2 SVGAGI. The V gene end was trimmed by 4 bases and the J gene end by 4 bases; junction bases not matched to a gene: 5. This CDR3 comprises 14 residues.

The chain employs TRBV7-9 and TRBJ1-4, with D tentatively TRBD1 (6 bases). The CDR3 contains 16 residues. V was clipped by 5 bases and J by 7 bases, with 20 bases between them. Germline CDR1 is SEHNR and CDR2 is FQNEAQ (reference sequence). The CDR3 is CASSPPRRGAGEKLFF. The CDR3, as DNA: TGTGCCAGCAGCCCGCCCCGCCGGGGGGCGGGTGAAAAACTGTTTTTT.